The clone carrying this TCR beta chain was seen many times. Its antigen is still unknown. The sample comes from a study of T cells in Graves' hyperthyroidism and ophthalmopathy. Study at large: Upon initial diagnosis and before any treatment, peripheral blood was collected.

Regarding the study as a whole: Progression to ophthalmopathy was predicted a median of approximately seven months early. Separating ophthalmopathy from stable hyperthyroidism was achieved by a 13 V-J model.

RNA transcripts gave rise to amplified TCR beta CDR3 regions. With the HTBI primer set, the TCR CDR3 went through a first round of RT-PCR. MiXCR was run by TCRdb on the multiplex PCR reads, yielding one entry per CDR3 protein. The sample consists of about 560,000 distinct CDR3 sequences, around 15% of them appearing once. The sequenced sample consisted of blood. This receptor was taken from a woman in her thirties or forties with Graves' hyperthyroidism.

The CDR3: CASSDTGTVKETQYF. In DNA form, the CDR3 reads TGTGCCAGCAGTGATACAGGGACGGTCAAGGAGACCCAGTACTTC. The chain carries TRBV2 and TRBJ2-5, with D possibly being TRBD1 (6 bases). Germline assignment: CDR1 SNHLY and CDR2 FYNNEI. V dropped 3 bases and J dropped 5 bases, with 16 bases sitting between them. The CDR3 is made up of 15 amino acids.